The following is a TCR beta chain sequence with its context. This receptor's antigen is unknown. No per-base quality is available; no much larger clone lies one base away. The CDR3 has 15 amino acids, counting the end cysteine and phenylalanine. The read is trimmed to its CDR3 DNA, 45 bases read in frame from base 1. V is shortened by 1 base, J by 4 bases, and the region joining them spans 12 bases. CDR1 SGHVT and CDR2 SQSDAQ were looked up in the germline V gene. The label giving this sample's treatment or condition can be read as: in vitro stimulation with specific CMV peptide epitopes to enrich CMV-specific T cells. The data are from a study of T cell repertoires in cytomegalovirus infection (dated 2019 in TCRdb). About the study as a whole: Alongside well-studied HLA-B-restricted epitopes, the peptide stimulations were aimed at recently identified HLA-C-restricted CMV epitopes, whose presentation resists viral immunomodulation. Donor HLA type was relevant to the analysis, as public TCR beta signatures indicated carriage of CMV infection together with the matching HLA type.

Broader findings and caveats from the paper: In both this cohort and an independent cohort of 350 or so donors, the cumulative frequency of public TCR beta family members distinguished carriers of CMV infection plus the relevant HLA type. The ex vivo response was dominated by HLA-C-restricted CMV-specific TCR beta clonotypes, and the single most frequent clonotype in two of eight donors was supplied by these HLA-C-restricted clonotypes.

The instrument given in TCRdb is Illumina HiSeq 1500. In-frame beta chains were kept once TCRdb had trimmed the public reads at Q25 with fastp and called clones with MiXCR. CDR3 protein sequences are deduplicated, and each keeps its most common genes and DNA. The sample data list hundreds of thousands of distinct CDR3 sequences, and around 32% of these were observed just once. Around a sixth of the sample comes from the top ten. The specimen was cultured PBMCs, collected from culture after CMV antigen stimulation. This receptor was identified in a human donor in good health (CMV status not recorded). Some clones in this sample may be carry-over from other donors' samples. This receptor chain uses TRBV7-4 and TRBJ2-3; the D gene is not confidently resolved. This receptor carries the CDR3 CASSLGAPLPDTQYF. The sequenced DNA is TGTGCCAGCAGCTTAGGGGCCCCACTCCCAGATACGCAGTATTTT.